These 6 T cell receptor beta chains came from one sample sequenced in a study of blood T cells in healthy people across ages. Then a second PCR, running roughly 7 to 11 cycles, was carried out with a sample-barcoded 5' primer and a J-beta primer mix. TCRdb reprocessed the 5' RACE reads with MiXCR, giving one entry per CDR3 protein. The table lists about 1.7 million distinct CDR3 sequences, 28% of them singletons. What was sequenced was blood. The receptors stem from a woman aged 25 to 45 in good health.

CDR3 sequence reads: CASRYTGPDNEQFF. The DNA for the CDR3 is TGTGCCAGCAGGTACACCGGTCCGGACAATGAGCAGTTCTTC. The rearrangement uses TRBV6-2 or TRBV6-3 and TRBJ2-1, with D uncertain. Germline V gene lookup returns CDR1 MNHEY and CDR2 SVGEGT. Between the trimmed V and J ends, which lost 6 bases and 5 bases, there was a span of 14 bases. This CDR3 is 14 amino acids long.

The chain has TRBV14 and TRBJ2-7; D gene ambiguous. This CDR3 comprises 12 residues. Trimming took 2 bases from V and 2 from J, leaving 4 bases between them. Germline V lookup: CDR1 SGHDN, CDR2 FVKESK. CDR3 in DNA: TGTGCCAGCAGCCAATCCCCCTACGAGCAGTACTTC. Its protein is CASSQSPYEQYF.

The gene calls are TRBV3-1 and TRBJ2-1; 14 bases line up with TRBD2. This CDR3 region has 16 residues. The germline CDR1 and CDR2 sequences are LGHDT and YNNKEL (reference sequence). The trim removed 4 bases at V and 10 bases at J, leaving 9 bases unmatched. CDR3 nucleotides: TGTGCCAGCAGCCCCCCGACTAGCGGGAGGGCCGGAGAGCAGTTCTTC. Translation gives CASSPPTSGRAGEQFF.

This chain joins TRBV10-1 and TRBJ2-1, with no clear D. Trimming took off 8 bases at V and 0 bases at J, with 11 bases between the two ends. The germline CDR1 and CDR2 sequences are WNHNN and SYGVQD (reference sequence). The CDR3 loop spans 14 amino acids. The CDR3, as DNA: TGCGCCAGCTCCCACCAGAACTCCTACAATGAGCAGTTCTTC. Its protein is CASSHQNSYNEQFF.

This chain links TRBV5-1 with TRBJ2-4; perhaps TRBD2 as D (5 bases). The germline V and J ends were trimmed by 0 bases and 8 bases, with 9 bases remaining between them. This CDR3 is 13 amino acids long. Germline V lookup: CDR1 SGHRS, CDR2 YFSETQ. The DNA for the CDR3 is TGCGCCAGCAGCTTGGTCGGGGAAGACATTCAGTACTTC. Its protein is CASSLVGEDIQYF.

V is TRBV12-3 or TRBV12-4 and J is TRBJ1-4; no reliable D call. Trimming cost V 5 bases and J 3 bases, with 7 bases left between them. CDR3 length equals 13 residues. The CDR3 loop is CASSGRSNEKLFF. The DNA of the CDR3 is TGTGCCAGCAGTGGACGGTCTAATGAAAAACTGTTTTTT.